This T cell receptor (beta chain) emerged from a study of blood T cells in healthy people across ages. CDR1 and CDR2 from the germline V gene are SGHKS and YYEKEE (reference sequence). The CDR3 is 15 amino acids. V was pared by 1 base and J by 9 bases, with 17 bases between. A second PCR of about 6 to 12 cycles used a sample-barcoded 5' primer and a J-beta primer mix. Each CDR3 protein gets one entry after TCRdb re-called the 5' RACE reads with MiXCR. Found here are 600,000 or so distinct CDR3 sequences, about 30% of them singletons; the top ten hold about a sixth. In this sample, this clonotype turned up many times.

The chain recombines TRBV5-5 with TRBJ2-1, with D perhaps TRBD2 (5 bases). The sample comprised blood. The receptor was isolated from a woman of 80 years or more in good health. The CDR3 DNA reads as TGTGCCAGCAGCTTGTCCACCTCGGGGATCACTGAGCAGTTCTTC. Protein: CASSLSTSGITEQFF.